The 15 T cell receptor beta chains listed next were all sequenced from one sample in a study of CD8+ T cells in alopecia areata. Following RNA extraction, reverse transcription yielded cDNA that acted as the sequencing template. Sequencing used immunoSEQ multiplex PCR; TCRdb keeps in-frame clones, though not all of them. This sample has some 120,000 clones; approximately 58% occur once, and the top ten carry 4.5% to 5.5%. This specimen consisted of CD4+ T cells sorted from blood, obtained at week 0. The receptors stem from a human donor with alopecia areata.

The chain employs TRBV7-9 and TRBJ2-3; D is unresolved. V shed 2 bases and J shed 8 bases, with 5 bases lying between them. Looked up from germline, CDR1 is SEHNR and CDR2 is FQNEAQ (reference sequence). The CDR3 contains 11 residues. The CDR3 bases are TGTGCCAGCAGCTTAAAGGCTACGCAGTATTTT. Its translation: CASSLKATQYF.

The chain recombines TRBV5-1 with TRBJ2-7; 7 nucleotides align to TRBD2. The CDR3 sequence is 15 residues long. Germline V gives CDR1 SGHRS, CDR2 YFSETQ. V was clipped by 0 bases and J by 4 bases; unmatched bases: 7. The CDR3 DNA follows: TGCGCCAGCAGCTTGGTCCGGGGACTACAATACGAGCAGTACTTC. Amino acid sequence: CASSLVRGLQYEQYF.

The J gene is TRBJ2-3, the V gene TRBV6-5; D is possibly TRBD1 or TRBD2 (5 bases each). V was cut by 6 bases and J by 0 bases, with 7 bases left in between. The germline V gene has CDR1 MNHEY and CDR2 SVGAGI. The CDR3 spans 13 residues. The CDR3: CASRGDSTDTQYF. The CDR3 nucleotides are TGTGCCAGCAGGGGGGATAGCACAGATACGCAGTATTTT.

The CDR3 is CASSLQGRSSYEQYF. For the CDR3, the DNA is TGTGCCAGCAGCCTACAGGGAAGGAGCTCCTACGAGCAGTACTTC. This sequence joins TRBV5-6 and TRBJ2-7; tentatively, D is TRBD1 (6 bases). V was shortened by 4 bases and J by 0 bases, with 14 bases between the two germline ends. Looked up from germline, CDR1 is SGHDT and CDR2 is YYEEEE. There are 15 residues in the CDR3. Full variable domain (remainder filled in from reference TRBV5-6 and TRBJ2-7): DAGVTQSPTHLIKTRGQQVTLRCSPKSGHDTVSWYQQALGQGPQFIFQYYEEEERQRGNFPDRFSGHQFPNYSSELNVNALLLGDSALYLCASSLQGRSSYEQYFGPGTRLTVT.

The CDR3 coding sequence is TGTGCCAGCAGTAAAAGCGGGGGTGATACCTACGAGCAGTACTTC. Translated: CASSKSGGDTYEQYF. The J gene is TRBJ2-7, the V gene TRBV2; 8 nucleotides agree with TRBD2. From germline, CDR1 is SNHLY and CDR2 FYNNEI. The CDR3 sequence is 15 residues long. With 5 bases clipped from V and 2 bases from J, the junction kept 8 bases outside the gene matches.

The chain carries TRBV6-6 and TRBJ1-2; D not certain. The CDR3 runs to 12 residues. Germline V gene data show CDR1 as MNHNY and CDR2 as SVGAGI (reference sequence). Deletions cut 6 bases from V and 2 bases from J, with 7 bases between. The CDR3 sequence is CASRVGNYGYTF. The CDR3 bases are TGTGCCAGCAGGGTGGGGAACTATGGCTACACCTTC.

This chain uses TRBV30 with TRBJ2-7, with D maybe TRBD1 (6 bases). V lost 3 bases and J lost 4, with 7 bases in between. The CDR3 is 11 amino acids. Germline V gene sequence: CDR1 GTSNPN, CDR2 SVGIG (reference sequence). DNA of the CDR3: TGTGCCTGGAGCGGACAGTACGAGCAGTACTTC. This sequence encodes CAWSGQYEQYF. Complete variable domain (other parts from reference TRBV30 and TRBJ2-7): SQTIHQWPATLVQPVGSPLSLECTVEGTSNPNLYWYRQAAGRGLQLLFYSVGIGQISSEVPQNLSASRPQDRQFILSSKKLLLSDSGFYLCAWSGQYEQYFGPGTRLTVT.

A single count supports this clone. V and J are TRBV7-2 and TRBJ2-1; D is unresolved. The ends were cut back, 1 base at V and 12 bases at J, with 10 bases in the middle. CDR1 and CDR2 from the germline V gene are SGHTA and FQGNSA. The CDR3 runs to 12 residues. CDR3: CASSLELSWQFF. CDR3 nucleotides: TGTGCCAGCAGCTTAGAGTTATCTTGGCAGTTCTTC.

The chain recombines TRBV6-1 with TRBJ2-7, with 10 bases identical to TRBD1. Trimming cost V 8 bases and J 2 bases; bases outside gene matches: 6. Looked up from germline, CDR1 is MNHNS and CDR2 is SASEGT. The CDR3 is 14 residues long. The CDR3 bases are TGTGCCAGCTGGTGGACAGGGGGGACCTACGAGCAGTACTTC. It yields the protein CASWWTGGTYEQYF.

V is TRBV6-1 and J is TRBJ2-2; the match to TRBD1 covers 7 bases. V was clipped by 6 bases and J by 3 bases; unmatched bases: 4. Germline CDR1 reads MNHNS; CDR2 reads SASEGT. The CDR3 runs 14 residues. Here the CDR3 reads CASRGQAYTGELFF. In nucleotides, the CDR3 is TGTGCCAGCAGAGGACAGGCGTACACCGGGGAGCTGTTTTTT.

The chain combines TRBV6-5 with TRBJ2-7, with D uncertain. Trimming took off 2 bases at V and 2 bases at J, with 16 bases between the two ends. CDR1 is MNHEY and CDR2 is SVGAGI in the germline V gene. This CDR3 is 16 amino acids long. Here the CDR3 DNA reads TGTGCCAGCAGTTACAGTGGAGACGCAGGAGCCTACGAGCAGTACTTC. Translated, it gives CASSYSGDAGAYEQYF.

This chain uses TRBV4-3 with TRBJ2-2; D call uncertain. V lost 0 bases, J lost 1 base, and 6 bases lay in between. Germline V gene lookup returns CDR1 LGHNA and CDR2 YSLEER. The CDR3 has 15 residues. The CDR3 loop is CASSQDAQNTGELFF. In DNA, the CDR3 is TGCGCCAGCAGCCAAGACGCTCAGAACACCGGGGAGCTGTTTTTT.

CDR3 amino acids: CASSPTGLAGAYYNEQFF. DNA of the CDR3: TGTGCCAGCAGCCCAACGGGACTAGCGGGAGCCTACTACAATGAGCAGTTCTTC. The chain links TRBV9 to TRBJ2-1; 14 nucleotides agree with TRBD2. CDR1 and CDR2 from the germline V gene are SGDLS and YYNGEE. The CDR3 consists of 18 residues. V lost 4 bases and J lost 3; bases outside the gene matches: 9. Complete variable domain (other parts from reference TRBV9 and TRBJ2-1): DSGVTQTPKHLITATGQRVTLRCSPRSGDLSVYWYQQSLDQGLQFLIQYYNGEERAKGNILERFSAQQFPDLHSELNLSSLELGDSALYFCASSPTGLAGAYYNEQFFGPGTRLTVL.

This clone showed up just a few times. The chain has TRBV5-1 and TRBJ2-1, with TRBD2 identical over 12 bases. The germline V gene has CDR1 SGHRS and CDR2 YFSETQ. The V segment lost 4 bases and the J segment 10 bases; nucleotides outside the gene matches: 12. The CDR3 has 16 amino acids. The CDR3 DNA is TGCGCCAGCAGCACCAAACTAGCGGGAGGAAGCGTCGAGCAGTTCTTC. As protein: CASSTKLAGGSVEQFF.

The chain links TRBV7-9 to TRBJ1-1; perhaps TRBD1 as D (5 bases). This CDR3 has 15 residues. The V end lost 5 bases, the J end lost 2 bases, and 15 bases lay between the germline ends. The germline V gene has CDR1 SEHNR and CDR2 FQNEAQ (reference sequence). CDR3: CASSLGTLINTEAFF. The DNA for the CDR3 is TGTGCCAGCAGCCTCGGGACTTTGATTAACACTGAAGCTTTCTTT.